Below, one TCR beta chain is given with its context. The record originates from a study of shared clonotypes between healthy human individuals. At the deep level, the assay was run. The DNA input per sorted-subset replicate PCR was about 190 ng, corresponding to roughly 31,000 T cell genomes. Repertoires were generated with immunoSEQ multiplex PCR, while TCRdb's copy carries only in-frame clones and drops some. The profile shows about 2,500,000 clones, more than 90% of them singletons. This CDR3 is 16 amino acids long. This rearrangement joins TRBV12-2 to TRBJ2-7; the tabulated D call, TRBD1, remains unverified against the DNA. TRBV12-2 is noted as a pseudogene. Sequenced input: naive CD4+ T cells sorted from blood. Noted subset: CD45RA+ positively selected. The TCR sequence derives from a man between 18 and 35 years old in good health. CDR3 nucleotide sequence: TGTGCAAGTCGCCTCAAGTGGGACAGGCGGGCCTACGAGCAGTACTTC. Translation: CASRLKWDRRAYEQYF.